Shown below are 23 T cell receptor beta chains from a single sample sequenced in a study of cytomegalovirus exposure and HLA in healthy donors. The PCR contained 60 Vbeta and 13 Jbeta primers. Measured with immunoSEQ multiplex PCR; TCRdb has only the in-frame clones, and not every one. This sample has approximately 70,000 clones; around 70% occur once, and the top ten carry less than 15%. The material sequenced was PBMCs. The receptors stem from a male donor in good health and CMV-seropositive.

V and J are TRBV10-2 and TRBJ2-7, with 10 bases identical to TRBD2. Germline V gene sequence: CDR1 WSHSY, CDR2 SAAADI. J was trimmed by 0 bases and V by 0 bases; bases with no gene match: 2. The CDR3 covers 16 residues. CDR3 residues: CASSESRTSGSYEQYF. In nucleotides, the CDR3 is TGCGCCAGCAGTGAGTCGAGGACTAGCGGCTCCTACGAGCAGTACTTC.

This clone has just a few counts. CDR3 loop: CASSSLVRGETQYF. DNA of the CDR3: TGCGCCAGCAGTTCACTAGTCCGAGGAGAGACCCAGTACTTC. The genes are TRBV5-1 and TRBJ2-5; TRBD2 might be the D (5 bases). The CDR3 covers 14 residues. CDR1 and CDR2 (germline): SGHRS, YFSETQ. The V gene lost 5 bases and the J gene lost 4 bases, with 15 bases spanning the gap.

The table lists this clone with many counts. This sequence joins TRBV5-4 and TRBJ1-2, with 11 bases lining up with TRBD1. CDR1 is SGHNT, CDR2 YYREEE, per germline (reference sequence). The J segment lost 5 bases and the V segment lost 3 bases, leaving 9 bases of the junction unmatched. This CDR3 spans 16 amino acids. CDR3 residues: CASSSGGTGGKYGYTF. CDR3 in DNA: TGTGCCAGCAGCTCGGGTGGGACAGGGGGGAAGTATGGCTACACCTTC.

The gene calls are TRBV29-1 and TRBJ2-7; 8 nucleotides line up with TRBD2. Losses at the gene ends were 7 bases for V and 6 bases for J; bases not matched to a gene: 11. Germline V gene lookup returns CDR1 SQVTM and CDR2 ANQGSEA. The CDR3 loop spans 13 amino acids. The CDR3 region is CSAQRGSPLEQYF. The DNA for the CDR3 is TGCAGCGCCCAGCGGGGGAGCCCTCTCGAGCAGTACTTC.

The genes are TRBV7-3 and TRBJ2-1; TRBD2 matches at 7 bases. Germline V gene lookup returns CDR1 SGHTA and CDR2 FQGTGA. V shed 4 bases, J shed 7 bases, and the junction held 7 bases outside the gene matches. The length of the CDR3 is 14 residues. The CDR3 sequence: CASSSPGGSNEQFF. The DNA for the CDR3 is TGTGCCAGCAGCTCCCCGGGCGGGAGTAATGAGCAGTTCTTC.

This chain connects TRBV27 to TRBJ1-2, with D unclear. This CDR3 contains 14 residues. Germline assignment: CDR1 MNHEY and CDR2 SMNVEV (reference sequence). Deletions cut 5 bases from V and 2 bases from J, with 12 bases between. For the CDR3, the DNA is TGTGCCAGCAGTCGACAACGACGAAACTATGGCTACACCTTC. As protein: CASSRQRRNYGYTF.

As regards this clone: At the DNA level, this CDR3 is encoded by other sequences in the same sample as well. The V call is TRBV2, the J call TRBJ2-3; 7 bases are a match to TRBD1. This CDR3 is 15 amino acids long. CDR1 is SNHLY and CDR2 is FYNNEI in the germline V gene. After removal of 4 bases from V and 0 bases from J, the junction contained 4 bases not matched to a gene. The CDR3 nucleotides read TGTGCCAGCAGTGCCGGGACAGCTAGCACAGATACGCAGTATTTT. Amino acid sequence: CASSAGTASTDTQYF. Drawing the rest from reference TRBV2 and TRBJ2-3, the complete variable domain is EPEVTQTPSHQVTQMGQEVILRCVPISNHLYFYWYRQILGQKVEFLVSFYNNEISEKSEIFDDQFSVERPDGSNFTLKIRSTKLEDSAMYFCASSAGTASTDTQYFGPGTRLTVL.

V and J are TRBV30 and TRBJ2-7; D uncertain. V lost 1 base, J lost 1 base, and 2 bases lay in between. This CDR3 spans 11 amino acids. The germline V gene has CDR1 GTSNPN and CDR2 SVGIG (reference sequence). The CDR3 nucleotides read TGTGCCTGGAGTGCGTCCTACGAGCAGTACTTC. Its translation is CAWSASYEQYF.

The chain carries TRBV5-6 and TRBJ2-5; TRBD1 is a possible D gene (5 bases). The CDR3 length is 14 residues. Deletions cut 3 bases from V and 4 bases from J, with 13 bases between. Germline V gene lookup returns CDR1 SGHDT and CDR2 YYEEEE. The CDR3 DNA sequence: TGTGCCAGCAGCTCCCCGGCAGGGTCAGAGACCCAGTACTTC. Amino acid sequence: CASSSPAGSETQYF.

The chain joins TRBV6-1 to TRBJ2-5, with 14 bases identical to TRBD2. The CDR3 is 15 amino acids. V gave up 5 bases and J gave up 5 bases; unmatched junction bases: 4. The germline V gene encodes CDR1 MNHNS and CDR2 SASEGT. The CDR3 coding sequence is TGTGCCAGCAGTCGACTAGCGGGAGGGGATGAGACCCAGTACTTC. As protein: CASSRLAGGDETQYF.

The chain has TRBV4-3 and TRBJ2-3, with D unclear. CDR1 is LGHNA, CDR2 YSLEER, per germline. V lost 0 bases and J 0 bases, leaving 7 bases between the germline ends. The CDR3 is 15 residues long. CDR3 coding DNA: TGCGCCAGCAGCCAAGATCAGTATAGCACAGATACGCAGTATTTT. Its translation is CASSQDQYSTDTQYF.

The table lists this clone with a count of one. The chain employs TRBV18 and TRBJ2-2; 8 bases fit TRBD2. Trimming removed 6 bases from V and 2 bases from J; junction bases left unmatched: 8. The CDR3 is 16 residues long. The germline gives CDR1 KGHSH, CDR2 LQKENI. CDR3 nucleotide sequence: TGTGCCAGCTCCCCGTATACTAGCGGTAACACCGGGGAGCTGTTTTTT. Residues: CASSPYTSGNTGELFF.

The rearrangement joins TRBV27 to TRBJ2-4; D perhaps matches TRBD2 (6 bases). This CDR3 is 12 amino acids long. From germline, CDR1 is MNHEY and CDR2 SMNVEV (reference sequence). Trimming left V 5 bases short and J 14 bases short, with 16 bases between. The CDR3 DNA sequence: TGTGCCAGCAGTATCTTAGGGACTCTGAAGTACTTC. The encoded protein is CASSILGTLKYF.

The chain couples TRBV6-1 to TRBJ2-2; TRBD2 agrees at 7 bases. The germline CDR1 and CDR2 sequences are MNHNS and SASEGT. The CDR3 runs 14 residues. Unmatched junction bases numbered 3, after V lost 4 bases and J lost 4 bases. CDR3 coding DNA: TGTGCCAGCAGTGGGTGGGAGGGCACCGGGGAGCTGTTTTTT. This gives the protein CASSGWEGTGELFF.

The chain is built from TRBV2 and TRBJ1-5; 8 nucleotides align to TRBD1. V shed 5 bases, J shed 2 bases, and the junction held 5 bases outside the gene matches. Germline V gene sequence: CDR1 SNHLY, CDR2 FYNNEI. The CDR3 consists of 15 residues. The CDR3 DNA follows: TGTGCCAGCAGTTCCGGGACAGGAGGCAATCAGCCCCAGCATTTT. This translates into CASSSGTGGNQPQHF.

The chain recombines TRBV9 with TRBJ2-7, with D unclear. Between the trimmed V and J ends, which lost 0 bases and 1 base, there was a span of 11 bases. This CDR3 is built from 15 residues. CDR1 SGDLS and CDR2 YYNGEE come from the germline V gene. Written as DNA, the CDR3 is TGTGCCAGCAGCGTAGGCGGAAAAGTGTCCTACGAGCAGTACTTC. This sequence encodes CASSVGGKVSYEQYF.

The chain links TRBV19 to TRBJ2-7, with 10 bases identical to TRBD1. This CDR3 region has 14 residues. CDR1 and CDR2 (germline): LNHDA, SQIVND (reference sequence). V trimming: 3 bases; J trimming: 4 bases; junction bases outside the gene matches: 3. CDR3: CASSIGTGAYEQYF. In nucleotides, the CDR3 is TGTGCCAGTAGTATTGGGACAGGGGCATACGAGCAGTACTTC.

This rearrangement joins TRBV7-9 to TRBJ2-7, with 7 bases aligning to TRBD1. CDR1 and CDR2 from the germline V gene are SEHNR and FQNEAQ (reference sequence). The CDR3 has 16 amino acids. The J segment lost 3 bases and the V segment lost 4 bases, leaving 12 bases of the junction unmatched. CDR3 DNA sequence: TGTGCCAGCAGCTCCCCCTTTGGGACAGAACTCTACGAGCAGTACTTC. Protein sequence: CASSSPFGTELYEQYF.

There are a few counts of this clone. The CDR3 loop is CASSPRQVSNQPQHF. CDR3 nucleotides: TGCGCCAGCAGCCCTCGACAGGTTAGCAATCAGCCCCAGCATTTT. The chain is built from TRBV4-1 and TRBJ1-5, with a possible D match to TRBD1 (6 bases). The V gene lost 4 bases and the J gene lost 0 bases, with 10 bases spanning the gap. Looked up from germline, CDR1 is MGHRA and CDR2 is YSYEKL. CDR3 size: 15 residues.

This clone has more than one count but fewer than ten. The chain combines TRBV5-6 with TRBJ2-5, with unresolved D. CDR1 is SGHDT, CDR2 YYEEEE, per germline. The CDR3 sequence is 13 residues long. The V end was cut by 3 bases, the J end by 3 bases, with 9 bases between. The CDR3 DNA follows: TGTGCCAGCAGCTCCTACAGTGAAGAGACCCAGTACTTC. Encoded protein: CASSSYSEETQYF.

The CDR3 nucleotides read TGTGCCAGCAGCACGGGACTAGCGGGGGGGCACGATACGCAGTATTTT. It encodes CASSTGLAGGHDTQYF. The chain uses TRBV5-8 and TRBJ2-3; 16 bases are a match to TRBD2. The germline CDR1 and CDR2 sequences are SGHTS and YDEGEE. The CDR3 is 16 amino acids. The trim removed 4 bases at V and 6 bases at J, leaving 5 bases unmatched.

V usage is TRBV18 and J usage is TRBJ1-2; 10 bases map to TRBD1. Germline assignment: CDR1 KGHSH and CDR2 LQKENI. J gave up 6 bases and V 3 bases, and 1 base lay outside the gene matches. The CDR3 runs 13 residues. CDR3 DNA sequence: TGTGCCAGCTCACCGGGACAGGGGAATGGCTACACCTTC. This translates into CASSPGQGNGYTF.

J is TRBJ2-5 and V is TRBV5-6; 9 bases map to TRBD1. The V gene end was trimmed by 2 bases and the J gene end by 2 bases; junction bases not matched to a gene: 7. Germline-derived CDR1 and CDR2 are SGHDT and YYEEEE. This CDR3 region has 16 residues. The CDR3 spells CASSLVGQGQQETQYF. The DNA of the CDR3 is TGTGCCAGCAGCTTAGTAGGACAGGGGCAACAAGAGACCCAGTACTTC.